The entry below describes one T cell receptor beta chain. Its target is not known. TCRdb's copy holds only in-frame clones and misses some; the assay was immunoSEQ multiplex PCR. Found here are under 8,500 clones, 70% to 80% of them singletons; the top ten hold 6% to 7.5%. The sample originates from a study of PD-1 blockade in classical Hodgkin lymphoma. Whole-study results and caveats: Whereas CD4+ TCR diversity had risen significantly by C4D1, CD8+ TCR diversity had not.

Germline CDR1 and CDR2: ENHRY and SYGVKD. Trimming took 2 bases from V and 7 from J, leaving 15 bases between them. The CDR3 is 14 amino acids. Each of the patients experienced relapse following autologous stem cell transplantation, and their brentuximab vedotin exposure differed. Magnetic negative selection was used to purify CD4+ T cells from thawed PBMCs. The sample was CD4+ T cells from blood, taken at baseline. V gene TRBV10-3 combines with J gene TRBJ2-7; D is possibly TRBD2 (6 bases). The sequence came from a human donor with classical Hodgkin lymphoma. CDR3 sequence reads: CAISETGRGGEQYF. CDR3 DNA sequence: TGTGCCATCAGTGAGACGGGCCGTGGGGGGGAGCAGTACTTC.